What follows are 25 T cell receptor beta chains derived from one specimen sequenced in a study of T-cell reconstitution after alpha-beta-depleted transplantation in children. Using unique molecular identifiers, the investigators prepared the TCRbeta library. TCRdb re-derived calls from the PCR reads in MiXCR, one entry per CDR3 protein. The sample contains roughly 200,000 distinct CDR3 sequences, around 8.4% of which appear only once. Source: PBMCs, mostly from graft donor cells, taken 360 days after TCRalphabeta/CD19-depleted stem cell transplant. The receptors originated from a male patient aged 2-9 years who had a stem cell transplant for acute myeloid leukemia, so the T cells may come from the graft donor.

The chain couples TRBV9 to TRBJ2-5; 7 bases map to TRBD1. V was pared by 0 bases and J by 1 base, with 3 bases of the junction left unmatched. Germline assignment: CDR1 SGDLS and CDR2 YYNGEE. CDR3 size: 15 residues. Written as DNA, the CDR3 is TGTGCCAGCAGCGTAGAGGGGGCGGTCCAAGAGACCCAGTACTTC. It encodes CASSVEGAVQETQYF.

The chain recombines TRBV29-1 with TRBJ2-1; the D is unclear. V lost 4 bases, J lost 0 bases, and 10 bases lay in between. This CDR3 has 14 residues. CDR1 is SQVTM and CDR2 is ANQGSEA in the germline V gene. The CDR3 reads CSVGRRSSYNEQFF. Here the CDR3 DNA reads TGCAGCGTTGGGCGAAGGAGCTCCTACAATGAGCAGTTCTTC.

This clonotype was detected ten times or more. CDR3 bases: TGTGCCAGCAGTTTTAGGAAGGGTCAAGATACGCAGTATTTT. Translation: CASSFRKGQDTQYF. The V and J genes are TRBV12-3 or TRBV12-4 and TRBJ2-3; D remains unclear. This CDR3 comprises 14 residues. V was shortened by 3 bases and J by 5 bases, with 12 bases between the two germline ends.

This clonotype was counted many times. This chain connects TRBV27 to TRBJ2-5; possible D gene TRBD1, 6 bases. V lost 2 bases, J lost 4 bases, and 14 bases lay in between. The germline V gene has CDR1 MNHEY and CDR2 SMNVEV (reference sequence). This CDR3 comprises 15 residues. CDR3 DNA: TGTGCCAGCAGTTTAACACCTCAGGGGCCAGAGACCCAGTACTTC. This gives the protein CASSLTPQGPETQYF.

This clonotype occurred many times. This chain uses TRBV7-3 with TRBJ2-5, with 10 bases lining up with TRBD2. Germline values: CDR1 SGHTA, CDR2 FQGTGA. V trimming: 5 bases; J trimming: 4 bases; junction bases outside the gene matches: 16. This CDR3 comprises 18 residues. The CDR3 region is CASSRNPSTSGSGETQYF. The CDR3 DNA sequence: TGTGCCAGCAGCCGCAACCCGTCGACTAGCGGGTCTGGAGAGACCCAGTACTTC. The full variable domain, rest sourced from reference TRBV7-3 and TRBJ2-5, is GAGVSQTPSNKVTEKGKYVELRCDPISGHTALYWYRQSLGQGPEFLIYFQGTGAADDSGLPNDRFFAVRPEGSVSTLKIQRTERGDSAVYLCASSRNPSTSGSGETQYFGPGTRLLVL.

The table lists this clonotype with many counts. The chain links TRBV29-1 to TRBJ2-7; 10 positions agree with TRBD2. The CDR3 runs 16 residues. Germline V gives CDR1 SQVTM, CDR2 ANQGSEA. After removal of 3 bases from V and 1 base from J, the junction contained 9 bases not matched to a gene. CDR3 residues: CSVDGLAGVNSYEQYF. CDR3 nucleotides: TGCAGCGTTGATGGGCTAGCGGGAGTGAATTCCTACGAGCAGTACTTC.

In its sample, this clonotype was seen a few times. The CDR3 DNA reads as TGCGCCAGCAGCTTCGCAGGGGGCGTAGGCGGGGAGCTGTTTTTT. It yields the protein CASSFAGGVGGELFF. This chain links TRBV5-1 with TRBJ2-2; 8 nucleotides align to TRBD1. Looked up from germline, CDR1 is SGHRS and CDR2 is YFSETQ. This CDR3 region has 15 residues. The trim removed 2 bases at V and 7 bases at J, leaving 7 bases unmatched.

The genes are TRBV19 and TRBJ2-1; either TRBD1 or TRBD2 may supply D (5 bases each). The CDR3 has 16 amino acids. The germline CDR1 and CDR2 sequences are LNHDA and SQIVND (reference sequence). Trimming stripped 3 bases from V and 4 bases from J, with 16 bases between. CDR3 nucleotide sequence: TGTGCCAGTAGTATTGGGACGTTGGGCGATTACAATGAGCAGTTCTTC. Amino acid sequence: CASSIGTLGDYNEQFF.

V usage is TRBV6-1 and J usage is TRBJ2-3; the match to TRBD2 covers 10 bases. V shed 3 bases, J shed 8 bases, and the junction held 14 bases outside the gene matches. The CDR3 loop spans 17 amino acids. Germline loops: CDR1 MNHNS, CDR2 SASEGT. CDR3 region: CASSDALRSGGASTQYF. As DNA, the CDR3 is TGTGCCAGCAGTGACGCTCTACGGAGCGGGGGGGCCAGTACGCAGTATTTT.

Only a few counts were recorded for this clonotype. The J gene is TRBJ2-2, the V gene TRBV7-9, with D unresolved. Germline V gene data show CDR1 as SEHNR and CDR2 as FQNEAQ (reference sequence). The V gene lost 2 bases and the J gene lost 4 bases, with 11 bases spanning the gap. The CDR3 consists of 15 residues. The CDR3 DNA sequence: TGTGCCAGCAGCTTACTCTGGGGATCCACCGGGGAGCTGTTTTTT. It is translated as CASSLLWGSTGELFF.

This clonotype was detected many times. The chain has TRBV5-1 and TRBJ2-5; 10 nucleotides line up with TRBD2. CDR1 is SGHRS and CDR2 is YFSETQ in the germline V gene. V was pared by 2 bases and J by 0 bases, with 4 bases of the junction left unmatched. The CDR3 covers 16 residues. The CDR3, as DNA: TGCGCCAGCAGCTTAGCGACTAGCGGGTACCAAGAGACCCAGTACTTC. Encoded protein: CASSLATSGYQETQYF.

This clonotype was detected ten times or more. The rearrangement links TRBV20-1 to TRBJ2-1; no firm D call. There are 12 residues in the CDR3. Trimming took 3 bases from V and 5 from J, leaving 8 bases between them. CDR1 DFQATT and CDR2 SNEGSKA come from the germline V gene (reference sequence). The CDR3 protein is CSARRHNNEQFF. CDR3 DNA sequence: TGCAGTGCTAGGAGACACAACAATGAGCAGTTCTTC.

This clonotype was seen many times. This rearrangement joins TRBV5-1 to TRBJ2-1, with no clear D. Germline V lookup: CDR1 SGHRS, CDR2 YFSETQ. V lost 2 bases and J 5 bases, leaving 14 bases between the germline ends. CDR3 length: 15 residues. CDR3 DNA sequence: TGCGCCAGCAGCTTTCAGGCTATTGGGGACAATGAGCAGTTCTTC. Its translation: CASSFQAIGDNEQFF.

This clonotype has at least ten counts. The chain uses TRBV20-1 and TRBJ2-7; a weak D match, TRBD1 (6 bases). Germline V gives CDR1 DFQATT, CDR2 SNEGSKA (reference sequence). Trimming stripped 6 bases from V and 6 bases from J, with 21 bases between. The CDR3 has 14 amino acids. DNA of the CDR3: TGCAGTGCCCAACGATCAGGGGACCCATTCGAGCAGTACGTC. This sequence encodes CSAQRSGDPFEQYV.

The chain combines TRBV7-8 with TRBJ2-7; tentatively, D is TRBD1 (6 bases). V was pared by 5 bases and J by 5 bases, with 22 bases between. Germline values: CDR1 SGHVS, CDR2 FQNEAQ. This CDR3 spans 16 amino acids. The CDR3 nucleotides read TGTGCCAGCAGCCCTTACAGGGAAGTAGAAGTCGACGAGCAGTACTTC. It codes for CASSPYREVEVDEQYF. The full variable domain, rest sourced from reference TRBV7-8 and TRBJ2-7, is GAGVSQSPRYKVAKRGQDVALRCDPISGHVSLFWYQQALGQGPEFLTYFQNEAQLDKSGLPSDRFFAERPEGSVSTLKIQRTQQEDSAVYLCASSPYREVEVDEQYFGPGTRLTVT.

This clonotype was detected a few times. Here the CDR3 DNA reads TGTGCCAGCAGCCATCCTCTACGGGGGCTGCAAGAGACCCAGTACTTC. Amino acid sequence: CASSHPLRGLQETQYF. The gene calls are TRBV3-1 and TRBJ2-5; tentatively, D is TRBD1 or TRBD2 (6 bases each). Germline assignment: CDR1 LGHDT and CDR2 YNNKEL (reference sequence). The germline V and J ends were trimmed by 3 bases and 2 bases, with 16 bases remaining between them. The CDR3 covers 16 residues.

V usage is TRBV20-1 and J usage is TRBJ2-1; 8 bases match TRBD2. CDR3 length equals 11 residues. CDR1 and CDR2 (germline): DFQATT, SNEGSKA (reference sequence). Germline trimming cut 6 bases from V and 9 bases from J; bases unmatched to any gene: 4. The CDR3 loop is CSAPGGGEQFF. Written as DNA, the CDR3 is TGCAGTGCCCCGGGAGGGGGTGAGCAGTTCTTC.

The gene calls are TRBV5-6 and TRBJ1-6, with a tentative D call TRBD1 (6 bases). CDR1 and CDR2 from the germline V gene are SGHDT and YYEEEE. V lost 4 bases and J lost 6, with 14 bases in between. This CDR3 is 15 amino acids long. The CDR3 region has the DNA TGTGCCAGCAGCCAGCCCGGGACAATTAATTCACCCCTCCACTTT. Protein sequence: CASSQPGTINSPLHF.

This rearrangement joins TRBV10-3 to TRBJ1-5, with TRBD1 as a possible D gene (6 bases). The CDR3 is made up of 13 amino acids. Deletions cut 7 bases from V and 0 bases from J, with 7 bases between. Germline V CDR1 and CDR2: ENHRY, SYGVKD. This CDR3 reads CAIKGGSNQPQHF. For the CDR3, the DNA is TGTGCCATCAAGGGGGGTAGCAATCAGCCCCAGCATTTT.

This clonotype was observed many times. The gene calls are TRBV7-2 and TRBJ2-3, with TRBD2 as a possible D gene (6 bases). V was clipped by 5 bases and J by 2 bases, with 17 bases between them. Germline values: CDR1 SGHTA, CDR2 FQGNSA. The CDR3 spans 16 residues. CDR3 in DNA: TGTGCCAGCAGCCCCTCGGGCCGGGGGTTCACAGATACGCAGTATTTT. Translated: CASSPSGRGFTDTQYF. The full variable domain, completed using reference TRBV7-2 and TRBJ2-3, is GAGVSQSPSNKVTEKGKDVELRCDPISGHTALYWYRQSLGQGLEFLIYFQGNSAPDKSGLPSDRFSAERTGGSVSTLTIQRTQQEDSAVYLCASSPSGRGFTDTQYFGPGTRLTVL.

In this sample, this clonotype turned up many times. The chain uses TRBV5-1 and TRBJ2-1; weak D call: TRBD1 (6 bases). Trimming stripped 4 bases from V and 0 bases from J, with 11 bases between. The CDR3 contains 15 residues. CDR1 SGHRS and CDR2 YFSETQ come from the germline V gene. This chain's CDR3 is CASSRRDISYNEQFF. The CDR3 nucleotides are TGCGCCAGCAGCCGCCGGGACATCTCCTACAATGAGCAGTTCTTC.

This clonotype was seen a handful of times. The chain has TRBV20-1 and TRBJ2-1, with 11 nucleotides matching TRBD2. V shed 0 bases, J shed 3 bases, and the junction held 4 bases outside the gene matches. Looked up from germline, CDR1 is DFQATT and CDR2 is SNEGSKA (reference sequence). The CDR3 length is 16 residues. The CDR3 loop reads CSARDRLAGNYNEQFF. The CDR3, as DNA: TGCAGTGCTAGAGATCGACTAGCGGGAAACTACAATGAGCAGTTCTTC.

The chain has TRBV4-3 and TRBJ2-7, with TRBD2 identical over 10 bases. This CDR3 is 17 amino acids long. The germline V gene encodes CDR1 LGHNA and CDR2 YSLEER. V trimming: 0 bases; J trimming: 2 bases; junction bases outside the gene matches: 7. This CDR3 reads CASSQDPPTSGAYEQYF. CDR3 DNA sequence: TGCGCCAGCAGCCAAGATCCCCCTACTAGCGGGGCCTACGAGCAGTACTTC.

This clonotype came up a few times. V usage is TRBV6-2 or TRBV6-3 and J usage is TRBJ2-1, with D possibly TRBD2 on 6 matching bases. This CDR3 has 16 amino acids. The V gene's germline CDR1 is MNHEY and CDR2 SVGEGT. V shed 0 bases and J shed 1 base, with 10 bases lying between them. The CDR3 sequence: CASSYSGTPSYNEQFF. The CDR3 DNA is TGTGCCAGCAGTTACTCGGGGACTCCTTCCTACAATGAGCAGTTCTTC.

This clonotype was detected many times. V is TRBV29-1 and J is TRBJ2-1, with D possibly matching TRBD2 (6 bases). V gave up 4 bases and J gave up 6 bases, with 13 bases separating them. This CDR3 has 13 residues. Germline CDR1 SQVTM, CDR2 ANQGSEA. The CDR3 region is CSVVRESRNEQFF. The CDR3 region has the DNA TGCAGCGTTGTACGGGAGTCTCGCAATGAGCAGTTCTTC.